The 15 T cell receptor beta chains below come from one sample, sequenced in a study of cytomegalovirus exposure and HLA in healthy donors. The PCR employed 60 Vbeta primers together with 13 Jbeta primers. Measured with immunoSEQ multiplex PCR; TCRdb has only the in-frame clones, and not every one. The sample records 100,000 to 120,000 clones, over 75% being singletons. Sequencing used PBMCs. The receptors were sampled from a young man in good health and CMV-seropositive.

CDR3 nucleotide sequence: TGTGCCAGCAGCTTCCGGACAGGGGGTTTGGAGACCCAGTACTTC. This encodes CASSFRTGGLETQYF. This rearrangement joins TRBV7-2 to TRBJ2-5; 10 nucleotides align to TRBD1. This CDR3 is built from 15 residues. After removal of 3 bases from V and 5 bases from J, the junction contained 6 bases not matched to a gene. CDR1 and CDR2 (germline): SGHTA, FQGNSA.

This chain connects TRBV7-9 to TRBJ1-1; D gene uncertain. Trimming cost V 1 base and J 8 bases, with 11 bases left between them. CDR3 length equals 13 residues. Germline V CDR1 and CDR2: SEHNR, FQNEAQ (reference sequence). The CDR3 is CASSLGPTPEAFF. The DNA of the CDR3 is TGTGCCAGCAGCTTAGGACCGACACCAGAAGCTTTCTTT.

CDR3 residues: CASSDSAPPLGDTEAFF. CDR3 nucleotide sequence: TGTGCCAGCAGTGACTCTGCACCGCCCCTCGGGGACACTGAAGCTTTCTTT. V is TRBV6-4 and J is TRBJ1-1; D gene uncertain. With 0 bases removed from V and 3 bases from J, the gap between germline ends came to 17 bases. Germline loops: CDR1 MRHNA, CDR2 SNTAGT. The length of the CDR3 is 17 residues.

This sequence joins TRBV5-1 and TRBJ2-5; 10 positions match TRBD2. V was pared by 3 bases and J by 4 bases, with 12 bases of the junction left unmatched. This CDR3 has 17 amino acids. The germline gives CDR1 SGHRS, CDR2 YFSETQ. The CDR3 reads CASSSQRGGRGVETQYF. The CDR3 DNA sequence: TGCGCCAGCAGCTCCCAGCGGGGGGGAAGGGGAGTAGAGACCCAGTACTTC.

This chain uses TRBV28 with TRBJ2-7, with TRBD2 matching over 16 bases. Germline V gives CDR1 MDHEN, CDR2 SYDVKM. The ends lost 5 bases at V and 6 bases at J; junction bases unmatched: 19. This CDR3 has 20 amino acids. Written as DNA, the CDR3 is TGTGCCAGCAGTCCAGCGGGACTAGCGGGGGGGAAACCCAGGTCGCTCGAGCAGTACTTC. Its protein product is CASSPAGLAGGKPRSLEQYF.

This chain uses TRBV28 with TRBJ1-1; no clear D. The CDR3 length is 15 residues. V lost 3 bases to trimming and J lost 2 bases, with 13 bases between them. The V gene's germline CDR1 is MDHEN and CDR2 SYDVKM. DNA of the CDR3: TGTGCCAGCAGTTTCTCCAGACATGATAACACTGAAGCTTTCTTT. Amino acids: CASSFSRHDNTEAFF.

This chain links TRBV18 with TRBJ1-2; TRBD1 might be the D (6 bases). CDR3 size: 14 residues. Per germline, CDR1 KGHSH and CDR2 LQKENI. Trimming removed 1 base from V and 2 bases from J, with 8 bases in between. CDR3 sequence (DNA): TGTGCCAGCTCACCACAAGGGACAAACTATGGCTACACCTTC. The encoded protein is CASSPQGTNYGYTF.

The chain uses TRBV6-1 and TRBJ1-1; D unclear. V was clipped by 1 base and J by 3 bases, with 6 bases between them. Germline lookup yields CDR1 MNHNS and CDR2 SASEGT. The CDR3 is 13 amino acids. The CDR3 reads CASSEDRDTEAFF. The CDR3 DNA follows: TGTGCCAGCAGTGAAGACAGAGACACTGAAGCTTTCTTT.

The J gene is TRBJ2-1, the V gene TRBV9; 8 bases line up with TRBD1. V gave up 3 bases and J gave up 7 bases; unmatched junction bases: 12. Germline V CDR1 and CDR2: SGDLS, YYNGEE. The CDR3 runs to 16 residues. The CDR3 DNA follows: TGTGCCAGCAGCGACGACAGGGGCCTATCAATAAATGAGCAGTTCTTC. Translation gives CASSDDRGLSINEQFF.

The chain joins TRBV9 to TRBJ2-6; TRBD1 is a possible D gene (6 bases). The CDR3 totals 17 residues. Germline lookup yields CDR1 SGDLS and CDR2 YYNGEE. With 0 bases removed from V and 1 base from J, the gap between germline ends came to 11 bases. CDR3 nucleotide sequence: TGTGCCAGCAGCGTAGCAGGGGTAGGATCTGGGGCCAACGTCCTGACTTTC. This translates into CASSVAGVGSGANVLTF.

The chain carries TRBV9 and TRBJ1-4; possible D gene TRBD1, 6 bases. The CDR3 is 15 residues long. V was shortened by 4 bases and J by 5 bases, with 15 bases between the two germline ends. Germline V gene lookup returns CDR1 SGDLS and CDR2 YYNGEE. CDR3 sequence (DNA): TGTGCCAGCAGCTCTCAGACAGGATCAAATGAAAAACTGTTTTTT. Protein sequence: CASSSQTGSNEKLFF.

The chain recombines TRBV2 with TRBJ1-2, with D possibly TRBD1 on 5 matching bases. Germline loops: CDR1 SNHLY, CDR2 FYNNEI. Trimming pared 3 bases from V and 4 bases from J, leaving 24 bases between. CDR3 length: 18 amino acids. CDR3 loop: CASSDDSSPSMVFYGYTF. The CDR3, as DNA: TGTGCCAGCAGTGACGACAGCTCTCCATCTATGGTCTTCTATGGCTACACCTTC.

This clone has a single count. The gene calls are TRBV7-8 and TRBJ1-2, with a tentative D call TRBD1 (5 bases). The ends were cut back, 5 bases at V and 5 bases at J, with 15 bases in the middle. Per germline, CDR1 SGHVS and CDR2 FQNEAQ. The CDR3 is 14 amino acids. The CDR3: CASSPEGRGYGYTF. In nucleotides, the CDR3 is TGTGCCAGCAGCCCAGAGGGGCGGGGATATGGCTACACCTTC.

The chain employs TRBV4-2 and TRBJ2-3, with 10 bases that match TRBD2. This CDR3 comprises 16 residues. J lost 4 bases, V lost 4 bases, and 8 bases had no gene match. CDR1 and CDR2 from the germline V gene are LGHNA and YNFKEQ. CDR3 in DNA: TGTGCCAGCAGCCGGCATCTAGCGGGGGCCGCAGATACGCAGTATTTT. Residues: CASSRHLAGAADTQYF.

This clone turned up a few times. This sequence joins TRBV7-2 and TRBJ2-5; the D gene is possibly TRBD1 (6 bases). The germline CDR1 and CDR2 sequences are SGHTA and FQGNSA. V was shortened by 5 bases and J by 4 bases, with 17 bases between the two germline ends. The CDR3 sequence is 15 residues long. CDR3 nucleotides: TGTGCCAGCAGCCGCAACCGAGGGGGAGCAGAGACCCAGTACTTC. Encoded protein: CASSRNRGGAETQYF.